This T cell receptor (beta chain) was found in a study of shared T cell receptors in the human thymus. Assay: immunoSEQ multiplex PCR; the TCRdb copy retains only in-frame clones and omits some. In the table there are hundreds of thousands of clones, roughly 86% of which are singletons. The CDR3 spans 15 residues. V was trimmed by 2 bases and J by 7 bases, leaving 17 bases between them. Germline loops: CDR1 KGHSH, CDR2 LQKENI. A further study also used this sample, focusing on human thymus T cells. That report notes: Thymus was obtained from resections taken during corrective heart surgery. Related studies noted strongly shared thymic repertoires across unrelated people.

Material: thymocytes. The chain employs TRBV18 and TRBJ1-2; D not certain. The receptor comes from a boy in the first two years of life with a congenital heart defect. The CDR3 DNA sequence: TGTGCCAGCTCACCAAAATTGAACGAGTGGTCTGGCTACACCTTC. The encoded protein is CASSPKLNEWSGYTF. The variable domain in full, completed from reference TRBV18 and TRBJ1-2, reads NAGVMQNPRHLVRRRGQEARLRCSPMKGHSHVYWYRQLPEEGLKFMVYLQKENIIDESGMPKERFSAEFPKEGPSILRIQQVVRGDSAAYFCASSPKLNEWSGYTFGSGTRLTVV.